Presented here are 22 T cell receptor beta chains from one specimen sequenced in a study of blood T cell repertoires in COVID-19. Produced via immunoSEQ multiplex PCR; TCRdb's table is partial and in-frame only. The sample lists roughly 700,000 clones, 70% to 90% occurring once. The sequencing input was peripheral blood. The receptors were gathered from a woman aged 18 to 35 with acute or convalescent COVID-19.

This clone turned up a few times. This chain joins TRBV27 and TRBJ2-2, with D tentatively TRBD2 (5 bases). V shed 4 bases and J shed 5 bases, with 14 bases lying between them. The CDR3 length is 15 residues. Germline V CDR1 and CDR2: MNHEY, SMNVEV (reference sequence). The CDR3: CASSSRLAGTGELFF. CDR3 in DNA: TGTGCCAGCAGTTCTCGGCTAGCCGGGACCGGGGAGCTGTTTTTT.

This chain uses TRBV7-8 with TRBJ1-4, with D hard to call. From germline, CDR1 is SGHVS and CDR2 FQNEAQ. The CDR3 spans 15 residues. V gave up 4 bases and J gave up 5 bases, with 14 bases separating them. CDR3 sequence reads: CASSSLAGGNEKLFF. In DNA, the CDR3 is TGTGCCAGCAGCTCCCTCGCAGGAGGAAATGAAAAACTGTTTTTT.

The gene calls are TRBV5-1 and TRBJ1-3; no firm D call. The CDR3 has 14 residues. Germline lookup yields CDR1 SGHRS and CDR2 YFSETQ. V shed 0 bases and J shed 4 bases, with 8 bases lying between them. This CDR3 reads CASSLGGNGNTIYF. CDR3 DNA: TGCGCCAGCAGCTTGGGAGGGAACGGAAACACCATATATTTT.

The genes are TRBV4-3 and TRBJ1-4, with 11 positions matching TRBD1. The CDR3 totals 15 residues. V gave up 5 bases and J gave up 8 bases; unmatched junction bases: 7. In germline, CDR1 is LGHNA, CDR2 YSLEER. The chain's CDR3 is CASSERTGGDEKLFF. CDR3 bases: TGCGCCAGCAGCGAAAGGACAGGGGGCGACGAAAAACTGTTTTTT.

The chain carries TRBV27 and TRBJ2-7; TRBD1 agrees at 12 bases. V shed 8 bases, J shed 4 bases, and the junction held 21 bases outside the gene matches. In germline, CDR1 is MNHEY, CDR2 SMNVEV (reference sequence). The CDR3 is 19 amino acids. In nucleotides, the CDR3 is TGTGCCAGCCCCGCCTCCCGGGACAGGGGGCATTGTTGGTCGTACGAGCAGTACTTC. It translates to CASPASRDRGHCWSYEQYF.

This clone was seen a handful of times. The sample holds other DNA sequences that translate to the same CDR3. The V and J genes are TRBV19 and TRBJ1-1; D ambiguous. The V end lost 2 bases, the J end lost 4 bases, and 8 bases lay between the germline ends. CDR3 length: 13 residues. Germline CDR1 LNHDA, CDR2 SQIVND (reference sequence). CDR3 in amino acids: CASSIRGPTEAFF. The CDR3 bases are TGTGCCAGTAGTATACGCGGCCCCACTGAAGCTTTCTTT.

This sequence joins TRBV5-1 and TRBJ1-6; D call uncertain. The CDR3 spans 16 residues. Germline V lookup: CDR1 SGHRS, CDR2 YFSETQ. Trimming removed 4 bases at V and 9 bases at J, with 20 bases between. The CDR3 loop is CASSPRGSGPGSPLHF. The CDR3 DNA is TGCGCCAGCAGCCCCAGAGGGTCGGGCCCTGGTTCACCCCTCCACTTT.

The J gene is TRBJ1-5, the V gene TRBV19; TRBD1 agrees at 7 bases. The V segment lost 7 bases and the J segment 0 bases; nucleotides outside the gene matches: 15. The CDR3 has 18 amino acids. The germline V gene has CDR1 LNHDA and CDR2 SQIVND (reference sequence). The DNA for the CDR3 is TGTGCCAGTAAAACAGGGGAATTCCAGCCATATAGCAATCAGCCCCAGCATTTT. Its protein product is CASKTGEFQPYSNQPQHF.

This rearrangement joins TRBV11-2 to TRBJ2-3; D may be TRBD2 (7 bases). The CDR3 totals 14 residues. In germline, CDR1 is SGHAT, CDR2 FQNNGV. Trimming cost V 6 bases and J 13 bases, with 23 bases left between them. CDR3 amino acids: CASSLTGGGTAEYF. The CDR3, as DNA: TGTGCCAGCAGTCTTACGGGGGGCGGGACCGCAGAGTATTTT.

This clone was counted only a few times. V usage is TRBV25-1 and J usage is TRBJ1-2; D may be TRBD1 (5 bases). The CDR3 has 12 residues. Trimming cost V 9 bases and J 4 bases, with 12 bases left between them. Per germline, CDR1 MGHDK and CDR2 SYGVNS. CDR3 region: CASSKGSYGYTF. In DNA form, the CDR3 reads TGTGCCAGTTCTAAGGGGTCCTATGGCTACACCTTC.

Notes on this clone: Within the sample, other DNA sequences also encode this same CDR3. This chain joins TRBV6-4 and TRBJ2-3; D may be TRBD2 (7 bases). The CDR3 length is 15 residues. Trimming shortened V by 0 bases and J by 2 bases, and 9 bases separated the two germline ends. Germline V gene sequence: CDR1 MRHNA, CDR2 SNTAGT. The CDR3 bases are TGTGCCAGCAGTGACTCGGGGGGGGCCACAGATACGCAGTATTTT. Its translation is CASSDSGGATDTQYF.

The CDR3 bases are TGCAGCGTTGGGGCACACGAGCAGTACTTC. Translation gives CSVGAHEQYF. The rearrangement joins TRBV29-1 to TRBJ2-7; no clear D. Germline lookup yields CDR1 SQVTM and CDR2 ANQGSEA. V lost 4 bases, J lost 5 bases, and 6 bases lay in between. This CDR3 is built from 10 residues.

CDR3: CSVWSERSPEAFF. Written as DNA, the CDR3 is TGCAGCGTGTGGTCGGAGCGCTCGCCTGAAGCTTTCTTT. The chain uses TRBV29-1 and TRBJ1-1; no reliable D call. This CDR3 is 13 amino acids long. V lost 6 bases and J lost 6, with 17 bases in between. Germline CDR1 SQVTM, CDR2 ANQGSEA.

CDR3 DNA sequence: TGTGCCACCAGTGCTCCGGATCGACAGGGTCGTTCCTATGGCTACACCTTC. Translation: CATSAPDRQGRSYGYTF. This chain links TRBV24-1 with TRBJ1-2; 7 positions agree with TRBD1. This CDR3 has 17 residues. The germline CDR1 and CDR2 sequences are KGHDR and SFDVKD. Unmatched junction bases numbered 15, after V lost 5 bases and J lost 4 bases.

The chain has TRBV9 and TRBJ1-3; TRBD1 is a possible D gene (6 bases). Germline assignment: CDR1 SGDLS and CDR2 YYNGEE. The V end lost 1 base, the J end lost 7 bases, and 15 bases lay between the germline ends. This CDR3 region has 15 residues. The CDR3 spells CASSVSAGEGNTIYF. CDR3 nucleotides: TGTGCCAGCAGCGTAAGCGCAGGGGAAGGGAACACCATATATTTT.

This chain uses TRBV5-1 with TRBJ2-7; TRBD2 is a possible D gene (6 bases). Trimming removed 0 bases from V and 2 bases from J, with 15 bases in between. CDR3 size: 16 residues. Germline V gives CDR1 SGHRS, CDR2 YFSETQ. DNA for the CDR3: TGCGCCAGCAGCTTGGCCGGTGGAGGGAACCCCTACGAGCAGTACTTC. Residues: CASSLAGGGNPYEQYF. Variable domain in full (rest from reference TRBV5-1 and TRBJ2-7): KAGVTQTPRYLIKTRGQQVTLSCSPISGHRSVSWYQQTPGQGLQFLFEYFSETQRNKGNFPGRFSGRQFSNSRSEMNVSTLELGDSALYLCASSLAGGGNPYEQYFGPGTRLTVT.

The gene calls are TRBV12-5 and TRBJ1-1, with 8 bases identical to TRBD1. The V segment lost 6 bases and the J segment 6 bases; nucleotides outside the gene matches: 9. The CDR3 extends over 14 amino acids. CDR1 and CDR2 (germline): LGHNT, FRNRAP. The CDR3 spells CASGWGQGAAEAFF. CDR3 in DNA: TGTGCTAGTGGCTGGGGGCAGGGGGCAGCTGAAGCTTTCTTT.

This chain joins TRBV14 and TRBJ1-1; TRBD1 is a possible D gene (6 bases). The CDR3 has 16 residues. Germline V lookup: CDR1 SGHDN, CDR2 FVKESK. Trimming took off 4 bases at V and 3 bases at J, with 18 bases between the two ends. The DNA of the CDR3 is TGTGCCAGCAGCCTCCCCGTGAGGGACATAGACACTGAAGCTTTCTTT. It encodes CASSLPVRDIDTEAFF.

This chain connects TRBV12-5 to TRBJ1-5; 7 positions agree with TRBD1. Unmatched junction bases numbered 4, after V lost 0 bases and J lost 2 bases. CDR1 is LGHNT, CDR2 FRNRAP, per germline. The CDR3 contains 16 residues. CDR3 residues: CASGLVLGGGNQPQHF. Here the CDR3 DNA reads TGTGCTAGTGGTTTGGTACTAGGGGGCGGCAATCAGCCCCAGCATTTT.

The V and J genes are TRBV5-5 and TRBJ2-7; the D gene is possibly TRBD2 (7 bases). Trimming stripped 3 bases from V and 1 base from J, with 17 bases between. This CDR3 comprises 16 residues. Germline CDR1 and CDR2: SGHKS and YYEKEE (reference sequence). For the CDR3, the DNA is TGTGCCAGCAGCTCAGGACGGGGGGCCGCGTCCTACGAGCAGTACTTC. Residues: CASSSGRGAASYEQYF.

The rearrangement links TRBV6-5 to TRBJ2-7; 9 positions match TRBD1. Germline V CDR1 and CDR2: MNHEY, SVGAGI. J was trimmed by 2 bases and V by 6 bases; bases with no gene match: 5. CDR3 length equals 14 residues. In DNA form, the CDR3 reads TGTGCCAGCAGACCGGGACAGGGAACCTACGAGCAGTACTTC. Amino acids: CASRPGQGTYEQYF.

This chain uses TRBV5-6 with TRBJ1-2; no definite D call. Deletions cut 4 bases from V and 1 base from J, with 14 bases between. Per the germline V gene, CDR1 is SGHDT and CDR2 is YYEEEE. The CDR3 has 15 residues. CDR3 DNA: TGTGCCAGCAGCGGAGCCGGGTCCCTTAACTATGGCTACACCTTC. Amino acid sequence: CASSGAGSLNYGYTF.